Here is one T cell receptor (beta chain) with its context. Its antigen is still unknown. Random hexamers primed reverse transcription of roughly 0.5 to 1 ug RNA. Amplification of TCR beta CDR3 by immunoSEQ multiplex PCR spanned 54 Vbeta and 13 Jbeta. One entry per CDR3 protein results from TCRdb running MiXCR on the immunoSEQ multiplex PCR reads. The table has about 160,000 distinct CDR3 sequences, over 85% seen once; the top ten hold roughly 0.13%. The sample belongs to a study of CD8 T cells in Susac syndrome. Notes on the study in general: Only a relatively small number of individuals were included in the TCR sequencing and HLA analysis.

The authors sequenced TCR beta from blood CD8+ and CD4+ T cells. The individuals used as controls were healthy donors who had been matched for both age and sex. The ends lost 2 bases at V and 1 base at J; junction bases unmatched: 4. The CDR3 loop spans 15 amino acids. Germline V CDR1 and CDR2: MNHNY, SVGAGI (reference sequence). This receptor was obtained from a human donor in good health. The sample taken for sequencing was CD4+ T cells from PBMCs. This sequence joins TRBV6-6 and TRBJ2-7, with 8 bases that match TRBD2. The CDR3 region is CASSYGGGMSYEQYF. CDR3 DNA sequence: TGTGCCAGCAGTTACGGCGGGGGGATGTCCTACGAGCAGTACTTC.